This TCR beta chain was obtained from a study of blood T cell repertoires in COVID-19. Study overall: There were acute and convalescent COVID-19 samples, and they came from the United States, Italy and Spain.

Sequencing was performed with immunoSEQ multiplex PCR; in TCRdb, only in-frame clones are kept and a portion is missing. The table includes 200,000 to 300,000 clones, roughly 85% detected once. Membership in each cohort depended on participant-reported clinical history. The CDR3 length is 14 residues. Germline values: CDR1 LNHDA, CDR2 SQIVND (reference sequence). Trimming removed 11 bases from V and 0 bases from J, with 16 bases in between. The clonotype comes from a woman aged 50 to 65 with acute COVID-19. The chain joins TRBV19 to TRBJ1-1; D not resolved. Sequenced material: PBMCs or T cells enriched from blood (not recorded which). CDR3 protein: CAAEARGMNTEAFF. The DNA for the CDR3 is TGTGCCGCAGAGGCTCGGGGTATGAACACTGAAGCTTTCTTT.